The T cell receptor (beta chain) under discussion was sequenced for a study of T cells after yellow fever vaccination. TCRdb reprocessed the 5' RACE reads via MiXCR and lists one record per CDR3 protein. The sample carries 46,000 or so distinct CDR3 sequences, 6% to 7% recorded once. J gave up 4 bases and V 5 bases, and 5 bases lay outside the gene matches. The CDR3 sequence is 14 residues long. Germline lookup yields CDR1 SQVTM and CDR2 ANQGSEA. Study outcomes and limitations: Booster sampling recovered most clones from primary vaccination (approximately 97% CD4, around 88% CD8).

This clonotype was picked up many times. The chain is built from TRBV29-1 and TRBJ2-2; 9 nucleotides match TRBD1. The TCR comes from a man between 25 and 39 years old who received the YFV17D yellow fever vaccine. The sample here was PBMCs, either bulk or a sorted T-cell subset (CD4+, CD8+, memory, or dextramer-sorted; not recorded which), taken 45 days after the yellow fever booster vaccination. The CDR3 DNA reads TGCAGCGTTCTGGGACAGGGTATCACCGGGGAGCTGTTTTTT. Residues: CSVLGQGITGELFF.